The clone carrying this TCR beta chain has a handful of counts. Its antigen is unknown. This entry belongs to a study of regulatory T cells in long-lasting Graves disease. Study-wide points: Newly diagnosed Graves' patients exceeded persistent ones in TCR diversity.

To make TCR beta libraries, researchers used iRepertoire HTBI primers and Arm-PCR of CDR3 regions. TCRdb reprocessed the multiplex PCR reads via MiXCR and lists one record per CDR3 protein. The repertoire includes roughly 400,000 distinct CDR3 sequences, roughly 15% of them detected once, and approximately 8% sits in the top ten. Time point denoted: newly diagnosed GD, antithyroid drugs for less than 3 months. Preparation of the TCR library used RNA extracted from PBMCs. American Thyroid Association guidelines were used to diagnose Graves' disease. This CDR3 is 16 amino acids long. V lost 1 base to trimming and J lost 5 bases, with 18 bases between them. The germline V gene has CDR1 DFQATT and CDR2 SNEGSKA (reference sequence). This same sample was also taken into another study, of T cells in Graves' hyperthyroidism and ophthalmopathy.

Sequences were derived from peripheral blood mononuclear cells (PBMCs), sampled at new diagnosis, from a patient treated with antithyroid drugs. This receptor was obtained from a woman aged 40 to 50 with Graves disease. This rearrangement joins TRBV20-1 to TRBJ2-1; a possible D gene is TRBD2 (6 bases). CDR3 bases: TGCAGTGCTAGAGCGGGACTGGGGGGACCCAACAATGAGCAGTTCTTC. This gives the protein CSARAGLGGPNNEQFF.